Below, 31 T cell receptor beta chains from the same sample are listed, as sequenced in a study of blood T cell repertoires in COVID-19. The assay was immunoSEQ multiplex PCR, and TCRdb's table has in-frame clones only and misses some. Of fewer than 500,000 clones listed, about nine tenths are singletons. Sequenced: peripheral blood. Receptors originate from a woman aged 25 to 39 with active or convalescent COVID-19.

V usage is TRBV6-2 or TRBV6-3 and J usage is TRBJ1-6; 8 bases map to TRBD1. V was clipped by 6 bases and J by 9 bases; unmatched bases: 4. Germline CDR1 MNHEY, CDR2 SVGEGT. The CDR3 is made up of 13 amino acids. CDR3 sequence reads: CASSDRGSSPLHF. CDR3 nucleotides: TGTGCCAGCAGCGACAGGGGAAGTTCACCCCTCCACTTT.

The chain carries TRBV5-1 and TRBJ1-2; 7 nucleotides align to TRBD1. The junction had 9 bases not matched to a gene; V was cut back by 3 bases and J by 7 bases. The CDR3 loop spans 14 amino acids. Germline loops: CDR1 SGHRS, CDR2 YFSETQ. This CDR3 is CASSWDSLESGYTF. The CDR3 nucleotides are TGCGCCAGCAGCTGGGACAGCCTGGAGAGTGGCTACACCTTC.

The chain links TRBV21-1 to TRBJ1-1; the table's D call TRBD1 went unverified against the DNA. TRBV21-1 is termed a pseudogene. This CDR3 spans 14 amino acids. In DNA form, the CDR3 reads TGTGCCAGCAGCAAAACAGGGATGAACACTGAAGCTTTCTTT. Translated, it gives CASSKTGMNTEAFF.

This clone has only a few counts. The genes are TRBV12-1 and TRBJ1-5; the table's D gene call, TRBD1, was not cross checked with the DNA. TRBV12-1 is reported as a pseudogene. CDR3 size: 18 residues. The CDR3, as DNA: TGTGCCAGCAGCTTTTACCGACAGGGGGCGTCTGAAAATCAGCCCCAGCATTTT. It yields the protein CASSFYRQGASENQPQHF.

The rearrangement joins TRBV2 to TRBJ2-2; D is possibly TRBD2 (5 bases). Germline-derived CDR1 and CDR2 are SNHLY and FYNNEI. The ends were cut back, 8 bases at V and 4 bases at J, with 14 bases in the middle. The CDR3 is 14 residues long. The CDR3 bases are TGTGCCAGCGGTGGTGCGGGTTTCACCGGGGAGCTGTTTTTT. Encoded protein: CASGGAGFTGELFF.

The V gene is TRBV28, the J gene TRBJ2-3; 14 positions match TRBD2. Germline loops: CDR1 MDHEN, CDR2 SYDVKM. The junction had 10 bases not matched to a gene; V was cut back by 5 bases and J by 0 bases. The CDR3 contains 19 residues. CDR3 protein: CASSLGLAGGYSSTDTQYF. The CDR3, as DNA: TGTGCCAGCAGTCTAGGACTAGCGGGAGGCTACTCTAGCACAGATACGCAGTATTTT.

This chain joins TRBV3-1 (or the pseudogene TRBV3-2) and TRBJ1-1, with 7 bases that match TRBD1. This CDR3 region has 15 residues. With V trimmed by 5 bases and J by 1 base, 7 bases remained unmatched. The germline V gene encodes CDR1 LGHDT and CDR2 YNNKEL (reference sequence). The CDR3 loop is CASSYKPGGNTEAFF. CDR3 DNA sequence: TGTGCCAGCAGCTACAAGCCAGGGGGGAACACTGAAGCTTTCTTT.

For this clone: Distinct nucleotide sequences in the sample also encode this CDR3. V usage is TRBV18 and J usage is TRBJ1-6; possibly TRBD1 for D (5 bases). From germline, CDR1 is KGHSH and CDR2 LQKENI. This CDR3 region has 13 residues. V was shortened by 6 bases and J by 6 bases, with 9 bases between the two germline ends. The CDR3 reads CASSPDSNSPLHF. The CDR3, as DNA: TGTGCCAGCTCCCCCGACAGTAATTCACCCCTCCACTTT.

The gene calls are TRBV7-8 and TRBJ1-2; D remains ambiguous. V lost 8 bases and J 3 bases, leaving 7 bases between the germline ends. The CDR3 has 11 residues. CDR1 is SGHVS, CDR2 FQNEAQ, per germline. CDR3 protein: CASREDYGYTF. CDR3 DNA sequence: TGTGCCAGCCGGGAAGACTATGGCTACACCTTC.

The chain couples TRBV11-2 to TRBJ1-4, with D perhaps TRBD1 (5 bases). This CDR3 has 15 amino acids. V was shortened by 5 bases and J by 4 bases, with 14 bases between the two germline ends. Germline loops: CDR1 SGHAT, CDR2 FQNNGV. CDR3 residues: CASSPPGRGNEKLFF. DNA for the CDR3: TGTGCCAGCAGCCCCCCAGGGCGGGGTAATGAAAAACTGTTTTTT.

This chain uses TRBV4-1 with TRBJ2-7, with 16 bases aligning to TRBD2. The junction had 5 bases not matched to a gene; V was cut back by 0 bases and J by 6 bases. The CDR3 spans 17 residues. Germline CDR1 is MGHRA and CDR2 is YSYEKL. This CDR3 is CASSQEGTSGRASEQYF. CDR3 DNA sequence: TGCGCCAGCAGCCAAGAGGGGACTAGCGGGAGGGCCTCCGAGCAGTACTTC.

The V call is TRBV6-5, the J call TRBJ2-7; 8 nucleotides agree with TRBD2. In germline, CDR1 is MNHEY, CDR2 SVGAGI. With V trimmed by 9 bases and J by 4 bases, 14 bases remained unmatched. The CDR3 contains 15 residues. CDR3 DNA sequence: TGTGCCAGTGAGGCTTGGGCTAGCGGGCTTTACGAGCAGTACTTC. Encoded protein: CASEAWASGLYEQYF.

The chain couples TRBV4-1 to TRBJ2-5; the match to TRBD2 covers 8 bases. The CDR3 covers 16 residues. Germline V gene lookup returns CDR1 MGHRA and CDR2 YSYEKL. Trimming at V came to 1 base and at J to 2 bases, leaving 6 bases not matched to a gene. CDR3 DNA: TGCGCCAGCAGCCAAGGTTCAGCGGGGGAACAAGAGACCCAGTACTTC. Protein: CASSQGSAGEQETQYF.

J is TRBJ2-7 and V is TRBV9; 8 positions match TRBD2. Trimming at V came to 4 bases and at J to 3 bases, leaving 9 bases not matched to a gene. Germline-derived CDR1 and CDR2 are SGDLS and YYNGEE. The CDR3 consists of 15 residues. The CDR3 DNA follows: TGTGCCAGCAGCCCAAGGAGCGGGAGTGGCTACGAGCAGTACTTC. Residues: CASSPRSGSGYEQYF.

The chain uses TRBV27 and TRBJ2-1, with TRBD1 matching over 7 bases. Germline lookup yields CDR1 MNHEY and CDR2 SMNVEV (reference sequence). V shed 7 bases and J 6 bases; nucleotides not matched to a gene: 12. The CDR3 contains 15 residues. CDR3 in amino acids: CASTSYYQGVNEQFF. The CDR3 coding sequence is TGTGCCAGCACCTCCTATTACCAGGGGGTCAATGAGCAGTTCTTC.

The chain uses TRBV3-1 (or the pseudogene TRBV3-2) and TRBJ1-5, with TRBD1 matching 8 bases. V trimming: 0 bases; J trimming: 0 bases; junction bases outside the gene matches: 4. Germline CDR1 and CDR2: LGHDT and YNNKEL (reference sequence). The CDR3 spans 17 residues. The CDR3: CASSQEDRVNSNQPQHF. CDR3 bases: TGTGCCAGCAGCCAAGAGGACAGGGTGAATAGCAATCAGCCCCAGCATTTT.

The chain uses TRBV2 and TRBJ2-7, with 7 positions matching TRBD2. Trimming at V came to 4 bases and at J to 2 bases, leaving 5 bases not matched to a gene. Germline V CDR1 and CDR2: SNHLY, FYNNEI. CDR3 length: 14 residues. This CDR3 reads CASSGTSAAYEQYF. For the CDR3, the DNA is TGTGCCAGCAGTGGTACTAGCGCTGCCTACGAGCAGTACTTC.

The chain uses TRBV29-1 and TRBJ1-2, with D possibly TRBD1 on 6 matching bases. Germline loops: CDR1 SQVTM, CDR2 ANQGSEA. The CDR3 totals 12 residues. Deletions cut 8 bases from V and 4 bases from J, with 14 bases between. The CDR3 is CSLRQALYGYTF. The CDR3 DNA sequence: TGCAGCTTAAGACAGGCGCTCTATGGCTACACCTTC.

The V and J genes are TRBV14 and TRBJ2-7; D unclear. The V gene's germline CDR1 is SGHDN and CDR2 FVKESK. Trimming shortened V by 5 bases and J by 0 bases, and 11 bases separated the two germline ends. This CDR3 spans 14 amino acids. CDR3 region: CASSSRPSSYEQYF. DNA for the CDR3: TGTGCCAGCAGCTCTCGCCCGAGCTCCTACGAGCAGTACTTC.

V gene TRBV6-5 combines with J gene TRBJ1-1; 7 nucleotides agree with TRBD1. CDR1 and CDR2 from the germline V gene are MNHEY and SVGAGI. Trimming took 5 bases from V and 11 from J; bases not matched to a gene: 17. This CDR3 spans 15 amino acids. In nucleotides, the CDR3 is TGTGCCAGCAGTCAGAACGGACAGGTCATCACCGGGGCTTTCTTT. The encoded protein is CASSQNGQVITGAFF.

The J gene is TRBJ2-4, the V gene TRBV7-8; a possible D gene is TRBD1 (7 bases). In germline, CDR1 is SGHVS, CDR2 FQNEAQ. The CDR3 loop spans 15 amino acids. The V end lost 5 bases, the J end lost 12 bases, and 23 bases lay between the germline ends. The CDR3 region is CASSRKEGAHVTQYF. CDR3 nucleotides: TGTGCCAGCAGCAGAAAGGAGGGGGCGCACGTTACTCAGTACTTC.

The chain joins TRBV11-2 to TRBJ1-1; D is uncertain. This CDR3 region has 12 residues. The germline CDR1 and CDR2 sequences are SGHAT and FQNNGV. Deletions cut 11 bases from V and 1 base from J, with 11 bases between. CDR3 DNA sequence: TGTGCCGCTAGGCGGGGGAACACTGAAGCTTTCTTT. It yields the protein CAARRGNTEAFF.

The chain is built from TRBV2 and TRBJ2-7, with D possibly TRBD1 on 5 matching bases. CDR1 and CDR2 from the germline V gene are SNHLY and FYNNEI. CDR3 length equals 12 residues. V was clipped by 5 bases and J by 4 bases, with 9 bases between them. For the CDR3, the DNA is TGTGCCAGCAGTTCCAGGGTGTACGAGCAGTACTTC. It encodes CASSSRVYEQYF.

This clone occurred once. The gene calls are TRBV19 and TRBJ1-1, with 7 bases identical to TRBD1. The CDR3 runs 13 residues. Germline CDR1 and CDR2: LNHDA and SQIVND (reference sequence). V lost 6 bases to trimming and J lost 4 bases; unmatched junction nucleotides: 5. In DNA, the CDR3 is TGTGCCAGTAGGCACAGGGGAGGCACTGAAGCTTTCTTT. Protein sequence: CASRHRGGTEAFF.

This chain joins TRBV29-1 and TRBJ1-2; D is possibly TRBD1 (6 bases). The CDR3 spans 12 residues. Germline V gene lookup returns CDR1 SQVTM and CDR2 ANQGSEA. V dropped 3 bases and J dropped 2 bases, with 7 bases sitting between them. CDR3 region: CSVDRGNYGYTF. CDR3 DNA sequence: TGCAGCGTTGACAGGGGCAACTATGGCTACACCTTC.

CDR3 DNA sequence: TGTGCCAGCAGCTTACGGGGCCAGGGGGCGAATGAAAAACTGTTTTTT. It codes for CASSLRGQGANEKLFF. The chain joins TRBV7-9 to TRBJ1-4, with TRBD1 matching over 8 bases. V gave up 2 bases and J gave up 5 bases; unmatched junction bases: 7. Germline loops: CDR1 SEHNR, CDR2 FQNEAQ (reference sequence). This CDR3 is 16 amino acids long. The variable domain in full, completed from reference TRBV7-9 and TRBJ1-4, reads DTGVSQNPRHKITKRGQNVTFRCDPISEHNRLYWYRQTLGQGPEFLTYFQNEAQLEKSRLLSDRFSAERPKGSFSTLEIQRTEQGDSAMYLCASSLRGQGANEKLFFGSGTQLSVL.

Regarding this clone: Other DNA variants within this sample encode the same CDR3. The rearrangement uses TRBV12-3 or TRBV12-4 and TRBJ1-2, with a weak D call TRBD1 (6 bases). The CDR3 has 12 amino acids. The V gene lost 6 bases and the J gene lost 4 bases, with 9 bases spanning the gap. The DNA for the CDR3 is TGTGCCAGCAGCCTGACAGGCTATGGCTACACCTTC. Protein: CASSLTGYGYTF.

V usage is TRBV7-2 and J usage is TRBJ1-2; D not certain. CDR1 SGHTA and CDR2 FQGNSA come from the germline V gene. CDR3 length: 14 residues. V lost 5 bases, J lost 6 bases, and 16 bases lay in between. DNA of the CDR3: TGTGCCAGCAGCCCCTGGGAGTTTGCCGATGGCTACACCTTC. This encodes CASSPWEFADGYTF.

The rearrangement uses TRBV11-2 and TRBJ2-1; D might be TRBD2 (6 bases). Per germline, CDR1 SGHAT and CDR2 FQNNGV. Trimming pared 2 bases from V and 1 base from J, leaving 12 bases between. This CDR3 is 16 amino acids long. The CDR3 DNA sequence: TGTGCCAGCAGCTTATTCTCGCGGGATTCCTACAATGAGCAGTTCTTC. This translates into CASSLFSRDSYNEQFF.

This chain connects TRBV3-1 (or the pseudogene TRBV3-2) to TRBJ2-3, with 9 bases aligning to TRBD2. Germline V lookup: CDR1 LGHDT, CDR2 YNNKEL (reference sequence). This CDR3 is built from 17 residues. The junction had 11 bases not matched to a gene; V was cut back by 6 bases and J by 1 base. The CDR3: CASSRIAGVVGTDTQYF. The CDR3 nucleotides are TGTGCCAGCAGTCGCATAGCGGGAGTGGTAGGCACAGATACGCAGTATTTT.

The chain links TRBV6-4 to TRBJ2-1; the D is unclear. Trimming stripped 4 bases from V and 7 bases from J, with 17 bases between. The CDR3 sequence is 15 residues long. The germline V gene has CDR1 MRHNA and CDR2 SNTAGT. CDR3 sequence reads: CASSVQGGVLNEQFF. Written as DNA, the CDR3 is TGTGCCAGCAGTGTCCAAGGTGGAGTTTTGAATGAGCAGTTCTTC.